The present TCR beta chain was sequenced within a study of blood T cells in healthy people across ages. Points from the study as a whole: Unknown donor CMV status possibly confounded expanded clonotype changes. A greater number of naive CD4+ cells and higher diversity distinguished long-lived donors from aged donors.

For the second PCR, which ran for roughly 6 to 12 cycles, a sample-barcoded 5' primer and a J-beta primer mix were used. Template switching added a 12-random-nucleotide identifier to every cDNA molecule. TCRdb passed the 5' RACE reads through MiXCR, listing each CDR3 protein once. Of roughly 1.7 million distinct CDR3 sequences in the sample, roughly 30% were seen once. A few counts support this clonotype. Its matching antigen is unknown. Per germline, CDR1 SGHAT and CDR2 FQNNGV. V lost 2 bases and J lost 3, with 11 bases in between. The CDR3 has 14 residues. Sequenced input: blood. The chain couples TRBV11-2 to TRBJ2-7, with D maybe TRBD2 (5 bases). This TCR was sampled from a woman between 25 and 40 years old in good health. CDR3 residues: CASSLWEQGYEQYF. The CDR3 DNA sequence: TGTGCCAGCAGCTTATGGGAGCAAGGCTACGAGCAGTACTTC. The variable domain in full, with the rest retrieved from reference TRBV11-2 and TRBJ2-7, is EAGVAQSPRYKIIEKRQSVAFWCNPISGHATLYWYQQILGQGPKLLIQFQNNGVVDDSQLPKDRFSAERLKGVDSTLKIQPAKLEDSAVYLCASSLWEQGYEQYFGPGTRLTVT.